A single sample is the source of the 5 T cell receptor beta chains below, sequenced in a study of brain T cells in children with intractable seizures. The protocol was immunoSEQ multiplex PCR, while the TCRdb copy is restricted to in-frame clones and leaves out a portion. The sample records 110,000 or so clones, approximately 94% being singletons. This specimen consisted of peripheral blood, obtained at surgery. All receptors derive from a boy in the first two years of life with hemimegalencephaly and intractable seizures.

This chain connects TRBV6-1 to TRBJ1-2; TRBD1 matches 11 bases. Trimming took 4 bases from V and 8 from J; bases not matched to a gene: 12. The CDR3 has 16 residues. The germline V gene has CDR1 MNHNS and CDR2 SASEGT. The CDR3 coding sequence is TGTGCCAGCAGTGTCCCCCGGGACAGGGGGATCTTCGGCTACACCTTC. Translation: CASSVPRDRGIFGYTF.

The chain carries TRBV2 and TRBJ1-1; no reliable D call. CDR1 and CDR2 from the germline V gene are SNHLY and FYNNEI. Trimming shortened V by 4 bases and J by 5 bases, and 14 bases separated the two germline ends. The CDR3 spans 14 residues. CDR3 protein: CASSGREWDTEAFF. The CDR3 nucleotides read TGTGCCAGCAGTGGGAGGGAGTGGGATACTGAAGCTTTCTTT.

The V gene is TRBV28, the J gene TRBJ1-5; D perhaps matches TRBD1 (6 bases). Trimming shortened V by 5 bases and J by 5 bases, and 13 bases separated the two germline ends. CDR1 and CDR2 (germline): MDHEN, SYDVKM. There are 14 residues in the CDR3. CDR3 sequence reads: CASSPSGTHQPQHF. The CDR3 nucleotides read TGTGCCAGCAGTCCCTCCGGGACACATCAGCCCCAGCATTTT.

The chain uses TRBV4-1 and TRBJ2-1, with D perhaps TRBD1 (5 bases). With 0 bases removed from V and 8 bases from J, the gap between germline ends came to 14 bases. This CDR3 comprises 15 residues. From germline, CDR1 is MGHRA and CDR2 YSYEKL. The chain's CDR3 is CASSQDRVGRYEQFF. The CDR3 DNA sequence: TGCGCCAGCAGCCAAGATCGGGTGGGGCGGTATGAGCAGTTCTTC.

V and J are TRBV6-2 or TRBV6-3 and TRBJ1-3, with unresolved D. Germline V gene lookup returns CDR1 MNHEY and CDR2 SVGEGT. Trimming shortened V by 0 bases and J by 0 bases, and 9 bases separated the two germline ends. This CDR3 is 16 amino acids long. Here the CDR3 reads CASSYSIPSSGNTIYF. Written as DNA, the CDR3 is TGTGCCAGCAGTTACTCGATTCCCAGCTCTGGAAACACCATATATTTT.